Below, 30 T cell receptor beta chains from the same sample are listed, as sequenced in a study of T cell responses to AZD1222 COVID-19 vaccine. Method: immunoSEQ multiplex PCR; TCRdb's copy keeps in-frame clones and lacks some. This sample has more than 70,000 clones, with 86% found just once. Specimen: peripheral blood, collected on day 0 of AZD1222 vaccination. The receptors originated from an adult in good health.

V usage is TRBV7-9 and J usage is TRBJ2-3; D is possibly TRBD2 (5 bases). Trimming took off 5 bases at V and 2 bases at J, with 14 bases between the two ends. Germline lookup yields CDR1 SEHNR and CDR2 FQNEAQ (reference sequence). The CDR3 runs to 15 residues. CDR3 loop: CASSRSLGFTDTQYF. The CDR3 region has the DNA TGTGCCAGCAGCCGGTCACTAGGTTTCACAGATACGCAGTATTTT. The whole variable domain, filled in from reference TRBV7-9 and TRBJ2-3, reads DTGVSQNPRHKITKRGQNVTFRCDPISEHNRLYWYRQTLGQGPEFLTYFQNEAQLEKSRLLSDRFSAERPKGSFSTLEIQRTEQGDSAMYLCASSRSLGFTDTQYFGPGTRLTVL.

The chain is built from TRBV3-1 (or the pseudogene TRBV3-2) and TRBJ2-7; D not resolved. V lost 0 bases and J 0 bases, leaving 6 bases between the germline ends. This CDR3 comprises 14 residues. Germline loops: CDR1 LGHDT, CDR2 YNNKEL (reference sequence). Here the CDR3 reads CASSQDRFSYEQYF. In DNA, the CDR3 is TGTGCCAGCAGCCAAGACAGGTTCTCCTACGAGCAGTACTTC.

The DNA for the CDR3 is TGTGCCAGCAGCTTGTACGTGGGGGGCTTCTACGAGCAGTACTTC. It is translated as CASSLYVGGFYEQYF. The chain uses TRBV7-3 and TRBJ2-7; possibly TRBD1 or TRBD2 for D (6 bases each). CDR3 length: 15 amino acids. V was cut by 3 bases and J by 3 bases, with 15 bases left in between. The germline V gene encodes CDR1 SGHTA and CDR2 FQGTGA. Supplemented by reference TRBV7-3 and TRBJ2-7, the full variable domain reads GAGVSQTPSNKVTEKGKYVELRCDPISGHTALYWYRQSLGQGPEFLIYFQGTGAADDSGLPNDRFFAVRPEGSVSTLKIQRTERGDSAVYLCASSLYVGGFYEQYFGPGTRLTVT.

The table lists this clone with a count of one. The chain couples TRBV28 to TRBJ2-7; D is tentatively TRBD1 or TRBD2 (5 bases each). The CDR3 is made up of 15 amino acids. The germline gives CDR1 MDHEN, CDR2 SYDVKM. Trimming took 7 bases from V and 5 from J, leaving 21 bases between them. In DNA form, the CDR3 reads TGTGCCAGCACCGCCCTTTCTTGGGGGAAAAACGAGCAGTACTTC. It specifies CASTALSWGKNEQYF.

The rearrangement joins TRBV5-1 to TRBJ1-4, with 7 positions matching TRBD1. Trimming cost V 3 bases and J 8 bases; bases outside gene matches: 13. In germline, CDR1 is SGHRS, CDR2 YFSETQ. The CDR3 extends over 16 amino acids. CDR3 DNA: TGCGCCAGCAGCTGGAACCCGGAGGGGGCTATAGAAAAACTGTTTTTT. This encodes CASSWNPEGAIEKLFF.

CDR3 DNA sequence: TGTGCCAGCATCCAGTGGGGTGTTTACACTGAAGCTTTCTTT. This gives the protein CASIQWGVYTEAFF. V is TRBV5-5 and J is TRBJ1-1; D remains ambiguous. Between the trimmed V and J ends, which lost 6 bases and 3 bases, there was a span of 15 bases. Germline loops: CDR1 SGHKS, CDR2 YYEKEE (reference sequence). There are 14 residues in the CDR3.

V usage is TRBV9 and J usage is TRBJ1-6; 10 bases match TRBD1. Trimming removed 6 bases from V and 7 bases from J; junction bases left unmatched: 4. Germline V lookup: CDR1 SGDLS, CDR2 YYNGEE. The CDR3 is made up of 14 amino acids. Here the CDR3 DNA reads TGTGCCAGCACTAGGGACAGGGGAAATTCACCCCTCCACTTT. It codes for CASTRDRGNSPLHF.

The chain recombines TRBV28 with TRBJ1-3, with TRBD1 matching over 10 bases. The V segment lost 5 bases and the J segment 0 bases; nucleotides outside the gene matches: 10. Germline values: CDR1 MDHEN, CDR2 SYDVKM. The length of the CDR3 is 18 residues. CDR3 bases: TGTGCCAGCAGTCCCGCCGGGACAGGGGTCTCCTCTGGAAACACCATATATTTT. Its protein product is CASSPAGTGVSSGNTIYF.

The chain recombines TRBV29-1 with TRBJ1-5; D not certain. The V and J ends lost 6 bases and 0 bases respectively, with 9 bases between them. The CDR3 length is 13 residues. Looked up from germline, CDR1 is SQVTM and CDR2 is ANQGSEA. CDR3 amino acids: CSVKYDSNQPQHF. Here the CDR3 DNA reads TGCAGCGTAAAATATGATAGCAATCAGCCCCAGCATTTT.

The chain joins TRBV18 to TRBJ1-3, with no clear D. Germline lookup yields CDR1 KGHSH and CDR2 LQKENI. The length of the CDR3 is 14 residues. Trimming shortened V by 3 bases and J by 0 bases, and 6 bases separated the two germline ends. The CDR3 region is CASSPVYSGNTIYF. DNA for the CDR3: TGTGCCAGCTCACCTGTATACTCTGGAAACACCATATATTTT.

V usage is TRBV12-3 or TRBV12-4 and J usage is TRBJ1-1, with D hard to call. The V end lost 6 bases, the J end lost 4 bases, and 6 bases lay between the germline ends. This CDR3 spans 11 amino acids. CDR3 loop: CASSRSTEAFF. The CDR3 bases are TGTGCCAGCAGCCGAAGCACTGAAGCTTTCTTT.

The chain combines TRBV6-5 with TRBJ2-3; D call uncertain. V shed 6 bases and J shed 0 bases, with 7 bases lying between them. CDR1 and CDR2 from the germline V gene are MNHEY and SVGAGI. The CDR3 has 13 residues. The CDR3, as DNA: TGTGCCAGCAGAGTCTACAGCACAGATACGCAGTATTTT. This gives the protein CASRVYSTDTQYF.

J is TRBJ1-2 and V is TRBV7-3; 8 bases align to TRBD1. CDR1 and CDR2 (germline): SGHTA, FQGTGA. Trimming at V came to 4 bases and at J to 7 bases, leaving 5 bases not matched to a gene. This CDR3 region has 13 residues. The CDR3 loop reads CASSSTGGSGYTF. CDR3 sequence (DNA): TGTGCCAGCAGCTCTACAGGGGGTAGTGGCTACACCTTC.

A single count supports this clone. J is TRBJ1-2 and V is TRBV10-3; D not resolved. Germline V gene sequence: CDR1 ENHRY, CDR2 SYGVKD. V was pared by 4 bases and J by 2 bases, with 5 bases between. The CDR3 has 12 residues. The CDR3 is CAISGGNYGYTF. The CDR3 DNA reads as TGTGCCATCAGTGGCGGAAACTATGGCTACACCTTC.

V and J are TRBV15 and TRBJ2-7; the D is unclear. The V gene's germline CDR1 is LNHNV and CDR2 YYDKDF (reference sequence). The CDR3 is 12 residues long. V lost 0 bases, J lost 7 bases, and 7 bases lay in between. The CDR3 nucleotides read TGTGCCACCAGCAGAGATCGGCGGGAGCAGTACTTC. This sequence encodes CATSRDRREQYF.

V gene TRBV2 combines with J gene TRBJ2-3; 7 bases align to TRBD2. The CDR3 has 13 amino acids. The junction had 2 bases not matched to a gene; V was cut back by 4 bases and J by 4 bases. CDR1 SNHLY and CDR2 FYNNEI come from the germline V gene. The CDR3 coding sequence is TGTGCCAGCAGTGTTGCGGGAGCAGATACGCAGTATTTT. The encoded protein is CASSVAGADTQYF.

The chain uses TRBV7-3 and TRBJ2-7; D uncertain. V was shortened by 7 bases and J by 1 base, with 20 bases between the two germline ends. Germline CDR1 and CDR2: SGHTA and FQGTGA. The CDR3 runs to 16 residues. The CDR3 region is CASIPGSGGGSYEQYF. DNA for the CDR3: TGTGCCAGCATCCCCGGGTCGGGCGGTGGGTCCTACGAGCAGTACTTC.

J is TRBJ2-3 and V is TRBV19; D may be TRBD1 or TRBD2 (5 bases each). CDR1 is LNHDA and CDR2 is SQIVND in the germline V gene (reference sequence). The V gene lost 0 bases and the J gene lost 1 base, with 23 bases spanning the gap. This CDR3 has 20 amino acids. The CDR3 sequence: CASSIDIARDPEGGTDTQYF. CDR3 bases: TGTGCCAGTAGTATAGATATTGCCCGGGACCCCGAAGGGGGCACAGATACGCAGTATTTT.

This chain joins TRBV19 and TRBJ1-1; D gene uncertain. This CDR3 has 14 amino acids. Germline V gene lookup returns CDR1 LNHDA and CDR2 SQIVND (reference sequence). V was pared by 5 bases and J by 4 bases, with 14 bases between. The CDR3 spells CASSEQALGTEAFF. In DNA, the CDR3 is TGTGCCAGTAGTGAGCAGGCCCTAGGCACTGAAGCTTTCTTT.

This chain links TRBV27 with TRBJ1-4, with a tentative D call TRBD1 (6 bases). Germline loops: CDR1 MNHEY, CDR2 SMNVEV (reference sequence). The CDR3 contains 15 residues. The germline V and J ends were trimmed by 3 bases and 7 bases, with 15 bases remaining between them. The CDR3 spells CASSFLSRGSEKLFF. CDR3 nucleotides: TGTGCCAGCAGTTTCCTGTCCAGGGGAAGTGAAAAACTGTTTTTT.

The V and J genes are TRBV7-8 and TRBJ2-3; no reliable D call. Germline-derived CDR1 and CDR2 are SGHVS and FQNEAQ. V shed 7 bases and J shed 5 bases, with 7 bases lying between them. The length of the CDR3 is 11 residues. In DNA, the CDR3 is TGTGCCAGCATTCTGCGAGATACGCAGTATTTT. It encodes CASILRDTQYF.

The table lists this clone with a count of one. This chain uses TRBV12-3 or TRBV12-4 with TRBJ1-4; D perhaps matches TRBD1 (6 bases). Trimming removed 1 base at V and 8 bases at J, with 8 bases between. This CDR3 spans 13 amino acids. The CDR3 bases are TGTGCCAGCAGTTTAGTCAGGGGAGAAAAACTGTTTTTT. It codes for CASSLVRGEKLFF.

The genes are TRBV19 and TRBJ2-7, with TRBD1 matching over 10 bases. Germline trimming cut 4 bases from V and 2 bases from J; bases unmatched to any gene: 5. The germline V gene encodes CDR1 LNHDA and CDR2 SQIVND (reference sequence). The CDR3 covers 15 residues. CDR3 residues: CASSNRDRGTYEQYF. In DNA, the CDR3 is TGTGCCAGTAGTAACCGGGACAGGGGAACCTACGAGCAGTACTTC.

The CDR3 nucleotides are TGTGCCAGCAACCTTGGGGTAGACTACGAGCAGTACTTC. It yields the protein CASNLGVDYEQYF. The rearrangement uses TRBV7-2 and TRBJ2-7; D unresolved. CDR1 and CDR2 from the germline V gene are SGHTA and FQGNSA. V gave up 7 bases and J gave up 3 bases, with 13 bases separating them. The CDR3 is made up of 13 amino acids. Combining the CDR3 with reference TRBV7-2 and TRBJ2-7 gives the whole variable domain GAGVSQSPSNKVTEKGKDVELRCDPISGHTALYWYRQSLGQGLEFLIYFQGNSAPDKSGLPSDRFSAERTGGSVSTLTIQRTQQEDSAVYLCASNLGVDYEQYFGPGTRLTVT.

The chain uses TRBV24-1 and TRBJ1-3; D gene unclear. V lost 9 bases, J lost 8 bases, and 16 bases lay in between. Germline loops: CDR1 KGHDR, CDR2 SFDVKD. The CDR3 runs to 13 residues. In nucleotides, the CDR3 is TGTGCCACCGCGACGGCATCCAGTGACACCATATATTTT. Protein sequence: CATATASSDTIYF.

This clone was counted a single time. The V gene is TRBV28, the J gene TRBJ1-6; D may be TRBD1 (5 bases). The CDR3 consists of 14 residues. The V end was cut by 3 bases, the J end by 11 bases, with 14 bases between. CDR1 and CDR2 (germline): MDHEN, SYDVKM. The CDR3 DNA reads TGTGCCAGCAGTTTCGGGCAGGGAAGTACACCCCTCCACTTT. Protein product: CASSFGQGSTPLHF. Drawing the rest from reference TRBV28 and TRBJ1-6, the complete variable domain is DVKVTQSSRYLVKRTGEKVFLECVQDMDHENMFWYRQDPGLGLRLIYFSYDVKMKEKGDIPEGYSVSREKKERFSLILESASTNQTSMYLCASSFGQGSTPLHFGNGTRLTVT.

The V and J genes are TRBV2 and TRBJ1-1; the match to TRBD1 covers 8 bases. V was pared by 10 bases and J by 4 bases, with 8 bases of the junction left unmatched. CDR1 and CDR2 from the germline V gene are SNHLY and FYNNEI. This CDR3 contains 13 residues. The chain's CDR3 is CATCQGASTEAFF. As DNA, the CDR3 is TGTGCCACATGCCAGGGGGCTAGCACTGAAGCTTTCTTT.

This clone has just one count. CDR3 amino acids: CASSPLWVAAFF. The CDR3 region has the DNA TGTGCCAGCAGTCCCCTCTGGGTTGCAGCTTTCTTT. The V gene is TRBV28, the J gene TRBJ1-1; D is undetermined. The CDR3 has 12 residues. Between the trimmed V and J ends, which lost 5 bases and 10 bases, there was a span of 14 bases. CDR1 and CDR2 from the germline V gene are MDHEN and SYDVKM.

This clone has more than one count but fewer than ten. CDR3 region: CASSPTKSGANVLTF. CDR3 nucleotide sequence: TGTGCCAGCAGCCCGACCAAGTCTGGGGCCAACGTCCTGACTTTC. V usage is TRBV3-1 (or the pseudogene TRBV3-2) and J usage is TRBJ2-6; D not resolved. V gave up 4 bases and J gave up 1 base, with 8 bases separating them. Per germline, CDR1 LGHDT and CDR2 YNNKEL (reference sequence). The CDR3 covers 15 residues.

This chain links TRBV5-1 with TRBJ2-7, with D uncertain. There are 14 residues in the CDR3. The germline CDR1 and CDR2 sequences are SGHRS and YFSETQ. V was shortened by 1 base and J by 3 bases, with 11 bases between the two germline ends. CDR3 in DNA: TGCGCCAGCAGCTTGTTCTCCGGAAGCTACGAGCAGTACTTC. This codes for CASSLFSGSYEQYF.